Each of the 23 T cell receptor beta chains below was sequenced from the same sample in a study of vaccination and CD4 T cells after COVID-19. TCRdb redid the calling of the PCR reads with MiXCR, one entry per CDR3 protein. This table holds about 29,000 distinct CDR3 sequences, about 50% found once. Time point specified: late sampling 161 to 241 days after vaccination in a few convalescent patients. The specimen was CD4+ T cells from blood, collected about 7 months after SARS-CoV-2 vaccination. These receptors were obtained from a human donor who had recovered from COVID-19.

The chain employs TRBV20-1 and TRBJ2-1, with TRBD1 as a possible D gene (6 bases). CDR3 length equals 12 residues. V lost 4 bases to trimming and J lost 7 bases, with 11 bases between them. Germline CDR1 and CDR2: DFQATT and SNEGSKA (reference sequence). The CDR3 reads CSATGQTNEQFF. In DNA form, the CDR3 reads TGCAGTGCTACCGGACAGACAAATGAGCAGTTCTTC.

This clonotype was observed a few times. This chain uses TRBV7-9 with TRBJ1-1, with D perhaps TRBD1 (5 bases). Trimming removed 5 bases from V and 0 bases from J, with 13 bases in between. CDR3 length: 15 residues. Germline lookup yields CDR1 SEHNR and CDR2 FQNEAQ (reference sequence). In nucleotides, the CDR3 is TGTGCCAGCAGCAGCAGGGTTGCCCTGAACACTGAAGCTTTCTTT. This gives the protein CASSSRVALNTEAFF. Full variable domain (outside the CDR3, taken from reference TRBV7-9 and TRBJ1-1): DTGVSQNPRHKITKRGQNVTFRCDPISEHNRLYWYRQTLGQGPEFLTYFQNEAQLEKSRLLSDRFSAERPKGSFSTLEIQRTEQGDSAMYLCASSSRVALNTEAFFGQGTRLTVV.

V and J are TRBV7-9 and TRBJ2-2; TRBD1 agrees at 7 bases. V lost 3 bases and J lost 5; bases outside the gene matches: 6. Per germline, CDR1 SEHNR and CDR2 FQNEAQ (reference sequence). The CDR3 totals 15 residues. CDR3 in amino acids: CASSFRDRPTGELFF. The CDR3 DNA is TGTGCCAGCAGCTTTCGGGACAGACCAACCGGGGAGCTGTTTTTT. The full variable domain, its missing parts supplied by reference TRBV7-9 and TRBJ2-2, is DTGVSQNPRHKITKRGQNVTFRCDPISEHNRLYWYRQTLGQGPEFLTYFQNEAQLEKSRLLSDRFSAERPKGSFSTLEIQRTEQGDSAMYLCASSFRDRPTGELFFGEGSRLTVL.

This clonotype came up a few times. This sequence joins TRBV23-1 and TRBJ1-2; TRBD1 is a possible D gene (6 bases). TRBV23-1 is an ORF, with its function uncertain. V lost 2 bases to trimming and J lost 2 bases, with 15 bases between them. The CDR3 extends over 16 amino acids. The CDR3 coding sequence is TGCGCCAGCAGTCAACGGGGGGCCAGGGAGAACTATGGCTACACCTTC. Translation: CASSQRGARENYGYTF.

CDR3 region: CASSMTSGRLETQYF. DNA for the CDR3: TGTGCCAGCAGCATGACTAGCGGGAGGCTAGAGACCCAGTACTTC. V gene TRBV7-7 combines with J gene TRBJ2-5; 13 bases map to TRBD2. The CDR3 has 15 residues. CDR1 and CDR2 from the germline V gene are SSHAT and FNYEAQ (reference sequence). V gave up 5 bases and J gave up 4 bases; unmatched junction bases: 4.

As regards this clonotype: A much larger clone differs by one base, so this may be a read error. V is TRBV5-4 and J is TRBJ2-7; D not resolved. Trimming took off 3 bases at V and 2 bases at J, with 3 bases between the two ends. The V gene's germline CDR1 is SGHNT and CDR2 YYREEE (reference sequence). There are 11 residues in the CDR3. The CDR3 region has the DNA TGTGCCAGCAGCTACGCCTACGAGCAGTACTTC. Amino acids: CASSYAYEQYF.

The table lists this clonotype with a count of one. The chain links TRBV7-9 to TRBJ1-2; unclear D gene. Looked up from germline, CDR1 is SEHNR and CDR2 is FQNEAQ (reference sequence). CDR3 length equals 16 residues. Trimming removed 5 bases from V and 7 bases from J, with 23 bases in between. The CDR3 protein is CASSLSTGSGISGYTF. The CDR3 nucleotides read TGTGCCAGCAGCCTCTCGACGGGCTCCGGGATATCTGGCTACACCTTC.

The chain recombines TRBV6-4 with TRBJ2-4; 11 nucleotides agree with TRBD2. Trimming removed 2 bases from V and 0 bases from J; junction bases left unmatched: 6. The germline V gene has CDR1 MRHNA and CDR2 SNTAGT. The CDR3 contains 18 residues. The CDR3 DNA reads TGTGCCAGCAGTGACCTGGGACTAGCGGATACAGCCAAAAACATTCAGTACTTC. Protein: CASSDLGLADTAKNIQYF.

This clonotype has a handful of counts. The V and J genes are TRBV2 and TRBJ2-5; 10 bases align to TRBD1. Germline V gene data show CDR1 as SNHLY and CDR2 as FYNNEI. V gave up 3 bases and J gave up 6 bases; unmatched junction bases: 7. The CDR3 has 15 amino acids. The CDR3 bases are TGTGCCAGCAGTGAGTTGACAGGGGGCTTCCAGACCCAGTACTTC. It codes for CASSELTGGFQTQYF.

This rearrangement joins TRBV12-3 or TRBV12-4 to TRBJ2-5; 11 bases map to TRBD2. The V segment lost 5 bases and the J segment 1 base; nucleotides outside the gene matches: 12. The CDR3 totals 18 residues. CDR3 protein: CASSHGLAGDPLQETQYF. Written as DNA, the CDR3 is TGTGCCAGCAGTCACGGACTAGCGGGTGACCCACTCCAAGAGACCCAGTACTTC.

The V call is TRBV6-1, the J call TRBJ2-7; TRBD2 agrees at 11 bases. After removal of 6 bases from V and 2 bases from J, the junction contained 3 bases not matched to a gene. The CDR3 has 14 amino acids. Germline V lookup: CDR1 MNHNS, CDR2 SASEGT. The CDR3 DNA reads TGTGCCAGCAGCTTAGCGGGAGGGCCCTACGAGCAGTACTTC. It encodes CASSLAGGPYEQYF.

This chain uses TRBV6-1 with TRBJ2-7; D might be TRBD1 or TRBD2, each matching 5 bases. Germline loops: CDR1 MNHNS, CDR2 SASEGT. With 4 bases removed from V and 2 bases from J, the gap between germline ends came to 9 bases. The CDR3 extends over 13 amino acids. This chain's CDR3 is CASSVRDPYEQYF. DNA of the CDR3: TGTGCCAGCAGTGTTCGGGACCCCTACGAGCAGTACTTC.

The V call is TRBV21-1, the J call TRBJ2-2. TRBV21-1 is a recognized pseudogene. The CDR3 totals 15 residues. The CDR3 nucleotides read TGTGCCAGCAGCAAAGATACCAGTCATCTCGGGGAGCTGTTTTTT. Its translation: CASSKDTSHLGELFF.

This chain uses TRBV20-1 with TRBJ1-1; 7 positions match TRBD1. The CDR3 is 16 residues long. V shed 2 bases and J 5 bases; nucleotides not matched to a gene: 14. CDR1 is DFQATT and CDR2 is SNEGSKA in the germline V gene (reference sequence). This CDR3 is CSARTWGGGGGTEAFF. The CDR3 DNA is TGCAGTGCTAGAACCTGGGGAGGGGGCGGCGGTACTGAAGCTTTCTTT.

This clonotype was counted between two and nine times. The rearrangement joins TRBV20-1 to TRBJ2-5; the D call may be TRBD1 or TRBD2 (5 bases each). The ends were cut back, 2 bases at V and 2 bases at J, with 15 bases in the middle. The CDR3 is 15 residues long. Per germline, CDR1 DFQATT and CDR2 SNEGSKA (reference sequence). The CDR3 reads CSARQPGPKQETQYF. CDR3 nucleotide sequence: TGCAGTGCTAGACAACCGGGACCCAAACAAGAGACCCAGTACTTC.

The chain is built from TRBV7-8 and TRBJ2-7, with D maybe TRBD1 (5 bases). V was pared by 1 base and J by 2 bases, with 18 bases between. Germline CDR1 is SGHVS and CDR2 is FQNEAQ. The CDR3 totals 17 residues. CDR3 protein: CASSLEGRFRVTYEQYF. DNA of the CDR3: TGTGCCAGCAGCTTAGAGGGGCGGTTCAGGGTAACCTACGAGCAGTACTTC.

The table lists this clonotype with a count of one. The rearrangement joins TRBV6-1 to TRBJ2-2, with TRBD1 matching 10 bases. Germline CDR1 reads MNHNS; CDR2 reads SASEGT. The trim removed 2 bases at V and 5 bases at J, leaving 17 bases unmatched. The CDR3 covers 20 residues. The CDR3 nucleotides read TGTGCCAGCAGTGAATTCACCTATTACCGGGACAGGGGTTTTACCGGGGAGCTGTTTTTT. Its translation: CASSEFTYYRDRGFTGELFF.

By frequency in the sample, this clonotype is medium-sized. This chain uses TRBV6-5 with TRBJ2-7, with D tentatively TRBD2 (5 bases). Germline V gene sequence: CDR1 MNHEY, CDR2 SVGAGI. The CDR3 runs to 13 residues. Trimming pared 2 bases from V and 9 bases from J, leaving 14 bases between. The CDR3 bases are TGTGCCAGCAGTTACGCTTCTAGCTATGGGCAGTACTTC. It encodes CASSYASSYGQYF.

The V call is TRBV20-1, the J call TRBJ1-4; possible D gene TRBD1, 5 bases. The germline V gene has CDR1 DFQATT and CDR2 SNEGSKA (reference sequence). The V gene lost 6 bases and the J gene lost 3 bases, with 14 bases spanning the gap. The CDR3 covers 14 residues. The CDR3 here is CSAHAKGANEKLFF. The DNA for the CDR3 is TGCAGTGCCCACGCTAAAGGGGCTAATGAAAAACTGTTTTTT.

This chain's CDR3 is CASTAGADTQYF. For the CDR3, the DNA is TGTGCCAGCACCGCGGGGGCAGATACGCAGTATTTT. The chain recombines TRBV7-2 with TRBJ2-3; 7 bases fit TRBD2. Germline lookup yields CDR1 SGHTA and CDR2 FQGNSA. With V trimmed by 7 bases and J by 4 bases, 2 bases remained unmatched. This CDR3 comprises 12 residues.

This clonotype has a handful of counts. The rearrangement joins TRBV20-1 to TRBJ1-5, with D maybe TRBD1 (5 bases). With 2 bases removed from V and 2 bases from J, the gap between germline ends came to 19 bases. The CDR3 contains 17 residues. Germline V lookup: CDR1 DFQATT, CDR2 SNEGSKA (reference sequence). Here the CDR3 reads CSARPLIPGGGNQPQHF. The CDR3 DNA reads TGCAGTGCTAGACCCCTAATACCGGGGGGAGGCAATCAGCCCCAGCATTTT.

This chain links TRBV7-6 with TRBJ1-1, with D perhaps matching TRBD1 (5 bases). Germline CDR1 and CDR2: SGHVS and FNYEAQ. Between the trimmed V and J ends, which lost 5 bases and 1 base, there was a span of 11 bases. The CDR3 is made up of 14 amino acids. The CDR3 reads CASSALGGNTEAFF. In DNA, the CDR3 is TGTGCCAGCAGCGCTTTGGGGGGGAACACTGAAGCTTTCTTT.

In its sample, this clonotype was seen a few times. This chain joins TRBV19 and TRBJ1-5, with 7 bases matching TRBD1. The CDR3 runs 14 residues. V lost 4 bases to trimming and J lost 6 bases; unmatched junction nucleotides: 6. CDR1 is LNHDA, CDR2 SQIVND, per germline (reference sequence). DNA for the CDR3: TGTGCCAGTAGTAGGCAGGGGGAGTCTCAGCCCCAGCATTTT. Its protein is CASSRQGESQPQHF.